This record concerns one T cell receptor beta chain sequence. Its antigen has not been determined. Qualities for individual bases were not recorded, and no much larger clone is one base off. The germline V gene encodes CDR1 SGHRS and CDR2 YFSETQ. From the cysteine up to the phenylalanine, the CDR3 has a length of 14 residues. The read is trimmed to its CDR3 DNA, 42 bases read in frame from base 1. V was cut back by 5 bases and J by 3 bases, leaving a gap of 14 bases between them. These data belong to a study of blood T cell repertoires in COVID-19 (dated by TCRdb to the early 2020s). Some background on the complete study: Samples covering the acute and convalescent phases of COVID-19 were provided by collaborators in the United States, Italy and Spain. The material from the prospective study consisted of cDNA or gDNA derived from T cells, B-cell-depleted T cells, or PBMCs. Subjects who had been exposed to COVID-19, were actively infected with it, or had recovered from it provided the deeply sampled blood TCRbeta repertoires that made up the dataset. The repertoires were made available in a free public database intended to serve as a resource for research on the immune response to SARS-CoV-2. Samples came from the ongoing ImmuneRACE study (first 160 participants) plus 1,254 subjects from 6 global collaborators. A de-identified subject ID, COVID-19 status, age in years and sex were almost always included in the sample metadata. HLA class I and class II types, where available, came from metadata supplied by the sample provider rather than from assay-based typing. Broader findings and caveats from the paper: The amount of clinical and demographic metadata varied by source and participant and was provided uncurated.

In Seattle, one collaborating source enrolled patients while the infection was active and tracked those patients longitudinally over the course of disease. The collaborating institutions used their own protocols to collect whole blood in K2EDTA tubes. Collaborator samples were shipped for TCRbeta analysis as frozen whole blood, isolated PBMCs, or DNA extracted from either sample type. TCRbeta CDR3 regions were amplified from genomic DNA using the immunoSEQ Assay, a bias-controlled multiplex PCR. Per the source publication's procedure: Nucleated cell counts per sample were estimated from amplification of reference gene primers within the assay. Sequence reads were collapsed and filtered to measure the absolute abundance of every unique TCRbeta CDR3 rearrangement. For each sample, productive Simpson clonality was calculated as the square root of Simpson's diversity index over productive rearrangements. The clones in this table, taken by TCRdb from immuneACCESS, are in-frame only. Not every clone is retained; where verified, under half of the shortfall comes from an unresolved V gene, and the cause of the rest is unknown. V and J calls and clone size follow that table, whereas D and trimming were derived from the DNA. The sample table shows approximately 200,000 clones, and around 80% are seen once. The ten most abundant clones make up about 10% of the sample.

The clonotype was recovered from a woman older than 75 with COVID-19, enrolled during active disease. The rearranged chain carries TRBV5-1 and TRBJ1-2, with a tentative D gene TRBD1 over 6 matching bases. Sequenced: peripheral blood. The DNA sequence is given as TGCGCCAGCAGTCAGGGGCCAGGGTACTATGGCTACACCTTC. Its translation reads: CASSQGPGYYGYTF.